These 32 T cell receptor beta chains share one sample of origin, sequenced in a study of blood T cell repertoires in COVID-19. Generated by immunoSEQ multiplex PCR, the TCRdb table keeps only in-frame clones and is missing some. The sample holds about 170,000 clones, more than 75% seen once. The source material was peripheral blood. All receptors come from a man between 65 and 79 years old with acute or convalescent COVID-19.

J is TRBJ2-7 and V is TRBV2; maybe TRBD1 (6 bases). This CDR3 comprises 17 residues. V gave up 6 bases and J gave up 1 base, with 22 bases separating them. Germline-derived CDR1 and CDR2 are SNHLY and FYNNEI. CDR3 region: CASRDPQAGEGSYEQYF. CDR3 in DNA: TGTGCCAGCAGAGACCCGCAAGCAGGGGAAGGGTCCTACGAGCAGTACTTC.

In this sample, this clone turned up a few times. This chain uses TRBV6-2 or TRBV6-3 with TRBJ2-7, with a tentative D call TRBD2 (6 bases). In germline, CDR1 is MNHEY, CDR2 SVGEGT. Trimming shortened V by 6 bases and J by 7 bases, and 13 bases separated the two germline ends. CDR3 length equals 12 residues. As DNA, the CDR3 is TGTGCCAGCAGCCGGAGGGCGGGAGAGCAGTACTTC. Translation gives CASSRRAGEQYF.

CDR3 nucleotides: TGCGCCAGCAGCCTCGGGGAAACGAACACTGAAGCTTTCTTT. It specifies CASSLGETNTEAFF. The chain couples TRBV4-3 to TRBJ1-1, with D unresolved. Looked up from germline, CDR1 is LGHNA and CDR2 is YSLEER. V was trimmed by 4 bases and J by 1 base, leaving 10 bases between them. The CDR3 runs 14 residues.

J is TRBJ1-2 and V is TRBV3-1 (or the pseudogene TRBV3-2); D is unresolved. CDR1 LGHDT and CDR2 YNNKEL come from the germline V gene (reference sequence). The CDR3 is 14 residues long. Between the trimmed V and J ends, which lost 4 bases and 6 bases, there was a span of 15 bases. The CDR3 DNA is TGTGCCAGCAGCCTCCGTCGGGGAGGGCATGGCTACACCTTC. The encoded protein is CASSLRRGGHGYTF.

This clone was counted once. The genes are TRBV3-1 (or the pseudogene TRBV3-2) and TRBJ1-1; 8 positions match TRBD1. The CDR3 consists of 15 residues. Germline V lookup: CDR1 LGHDT, CDR2 YNNKEL (reference sequence). V lost 3 bases to trimming and J lost 4 bases; unmatched junction nucleotides: 7. This CDR3 is CASSQGTGGGTEAFF. CDR3 nucleotides: TGTGCCAGCAGCCAGGGGACAGGAGGCGGCACTGAAGCTTTCTTT.

V usage is TRBV4-1 and J usage is TRBJ1-3; tentatively, D is TRBD1 (5 bases). This CDR3 spans 14 amino acids. Germline V gives CDR1 MGHRA, CDR2 YSYEKL. V shed 2 bases and J shed 4 bases, with 9 bases lying between them. The CDR3 DNA reads as TGCGCCAGCAGCCAAAGGGAGGGGGGAAACACCATATATTTT. Translated, it gives CASSQREGGNTIYF.

The chain recombines TRBV5-6 with TRBJ1-1, with D perhaps matching TRBD1 (5 bases). The V gene's germline CDR1 is SGHDT and CDR2 YYEEEE. The CDR3 spans 14 residues. The germline V and J ends were trimmed by 4 bases and 1 base, with 11 bases remaining between them. The CDR3, as DNA: TGTGCCAGCAGCCCAAGGGGTACGAACACTGAAGCTTTCTTT. Its protein product is CASSPRGTNTEAFF. Full variable domain (outside the CDR3, taken from reference TRBV5-6 and TRBJ1-1): DAGVTQSPTHLIKTRGQQVTLRCSPKSGHDTVSWYQQALGQGPQFIFQYYEEEERQRGNFPDRFSGHQFPNYSSELNVNALLLGDSALYLCASSPRGTNTEAFFGQGTRLTVV.

The chain employs TRBV19 and TRBJ1-6; TRBD1 matches at 9 bases. CDR1 is LNHDA, CDR2 SQIVND, per germline (reference sequence). The CDR3 length is 14 residues. Trimming removed 3 bases from V and 10 bases from J; junction bases left unmatched: 4. CDR3 in amino acids: CASSIRTGDSPLHF. The CDR3 DNA follows: TGTGCCAGTAGTATTCGGACAGGGGACTCACCCCTCCACTTT.

This clone has only one observation. The V and J genes are TRBV11-3 and TRBJ2-3; D is possibly TRBD2 (6 bases). The CDR3 has 13 residues. Per the germline V gene, CDR1 is SGHNT and CDR2 is YENEEA. V was trimmed by 0 bases and J by 9 bases, leaving 10 bases between them. CDR3 loop: CASSLDHRGTQYF. The CDR3, as DNA: TGTGCCAGCAGCTTAGATCACCGGGGGACGCAGTATTTT.

The chain links TRBV5-1 to TRBJ2-2; D is unresolved. The CDR3 is 16 residues long. Per the germline V gene, CDR1 is SGHRS and CDR2 is YFSETQ. V lost 3 bases to trimming and J lost 4 bases, with 16 bases between them. The DNA of the CDR3 is TGCGCCAGCAGCTGGAGCGTTATATCGGCCACCGGGGAGCTGTTTTTT. Translation: CASSWSVISATGELFF.

This clone was found once. The chain combines TRBV12-3 or TRBV12-4 with TRBJ1-1; 8 bases match TRBD1. The CDR3 runs to 13 residues. The V and J ends lost 6 bases and 1 base, in that order; junction bases with no gene match: 1. The CDR3 DNA reads as TGTGCCAGCAGGGGACAGGCGAACACTGAAGCTTTCTTT. Its translation is CASRGQANTEAFF.

The chain uses TRBV19 and TRBJ2-2; 7 bases are a match to TRBD1. The CDR3 contains 15 residues. The V segment lost 7 bases and the J segment 3 bases; nucleotides outside the gene matches: 8. Germline values: CDR1 LNHDA, CDR2 SQIVND (reference sequence). Here the CDR3 DNA reads TGTGCCAGTAACGTCGTAGGGGGCTACACCGGGGAGCTGTTTTTT. Translating gives CASNVVGGYTGELFF.

The chain combines TRBV7-9 with TRBJ1-1, with 7 bases aligning to TRBD1. Trimming removed 3 bases from V and 11 bases from J; junction bases left unmatched: 9. The CDR3 length is 13 residues. The germline gives CDR1 SEHNR, CDR2 FQNEAQ (reference sequence). CDR3 nucleotides: TGTGCCAGCAGCTTTGGGACAGCCGTAAGGGCTTTCTTT. It is translated as CASSFGTAVRAFF. Supplemented by reference TRBV7-9 and TRBJ1-1, the full variable domain reads DTGVSQNPRHKITKRGQNVTFRCDPISEHNRLYWYRQTLGQGPEFLTYFQNEAQLEKSRLLSDRFSAERPKGSFSTLEIQRTEQGDSAMYLCASSFGTAVRAFFGQGTRLTVV.

V and J are TRBV18 and TRBJ1-4; TRBD1 agrees at 9 bases. The CDR3 runs to 14 residues. Trimming at V came to 3 bases and at J to 5 bases, leaving 1 base not matched to a gene. Per germline, CDR1 KGHSH and CDR2 LQKENI. The CDR3 sequence is CASSPGTGNEKLFF. CDR3 nucleotides: TGTGCCAGCTCACCTGGGACAGGGAATGAAAAACTGTTTTTT.

This chain connects TRBV2 to TRBJ2-7; no definite D call. Germline-derived CDR1 and CDR2 are SNHLY and FYNNEI. V was pared by 2 bases and J by 5 bases, with 16 bases between. This CDR3 has 15 residues. The CDR3 spells CASSEWLLLTDEQYF. The CDR3 nucleotides read TGTGCCAGCAGTGAATGGTTACTCCTAACGGACGAGCAGTACTTC.

The chain is built from TRBV2 and TRBJ2-1; D not resolved. The germline gives CDR1 SNHLY, CDR2 FYNNEI. The germline V and J ends were trimmed by 7 bases and 8 bases, with 9 bases remaining between them. The length of the CDR3 is 11 residues. The CDR3 DNA reads TGTGCCAGCAATTACGGAGATGAGCAGTTCTTC. Its protein product is CASNYGDEQFF. Full variable domain (missing parts from reference TRBV2 and TRBJ2-1): EPEVTQTPSHQVTQMGQEVILRCVPISNHLYFYWYRQILGQKVEFLVSFYNNEISEKSEIFDDQFSVERPDGSNFTLKIRSTKLEDSAMYFCASNYGDEQFFGPGTRLTVL.

The rearrangement joins TRBV4-2 to TRBJ1-4; D might be TRBD1 (6 bases). Trimming left V 4 bases short and J 11 bases short, with 20 bases between. In germline, CDR1 is LGHNA, CDR2 YNFKEQ. The CDR3 loop spans 15 amino acids. The chain's CDR3 is CASSLPGGGAGKLFF. The CDR3 DNA reads as TGTGCCAGCAGCCTTCCGGGCGGGGGCGCGGGGAAACTGTTTTTT.

The chain couples TRBV28 to TRBJ1-3, with 9 bases matching TRBD1. V was clipped by 4 bases and J by 9 bases; unmatched bases: 10. The CDR3 is made up of 15 amino acids. CDR1 and CDR2 from the germline V gene are MDHEN and SYDVKM. The CDR3 DNA follows: TGTGCCAGCAGTTGGGGGGACAGGGAGGCCGGCACCATATATTTT. This codes for CASSWGDREAGTIYF.

J is TRBJ1-4 and V is TRBV5-4; 9 bases fit TRBD1. Germline CDR1 SGHNT, CDR2 YYREEE (reference sequence). Unmatched junction bases numbered 5, after V lost 7 bases and J lost 7 bases. This CDR3 has 13 residues. In DNA form, the CDR3 reads TGTGCCAGCCGGGACAGGGATGTTGAAAAACTGTTTTTT. Amino acids: CASRDRDVEKLFF.

The chain joins TRBV9 to TRBJ1-5; the D gene is possibly TRBD1 (5 bases). There are 13 residues in the CDR3. Trimming took 4 bases from V and 7 from J, leaving 12 bases between them. The germline V gene has CDR1 SGDLS and CDR2 YYNGEE. In nucleotides, the CDR3 is TGTGCCAGCAGCCTAGGGGTAGCCCAGCCCCAGCATTTT. Amino acids: CASSLGVAQPQHF.

CDR3 DNA sequence: TGTGCCAGCAGCCAAGATCGCGCGAATGAGCAGTTCTTC. Amino acids: CASSQDRANEQFF. The chain employs TRBV4-2 and TRBJ2-1; no clear D. The CDR3 extends over 13 amino acids. Germline loops: CDR1 LGHNA, CDR2 YNFKEQ. The germline V and J ends were trimmed by 0 bases and 7 bases, with 7 bases remaining between them.

The CDR3 DNA sequence: TGTGCCAGCTCACCACGGGGACAGGGTCTGAACACTGAAGCTTTCTTT. Protein product: CASSPRGQGLNTEAFF. The chain joins TRBV18 to TRBJ1-1; 9 bases line up with TRBD1. Germline-derived CDR1 and CDR2 are KGHSH and LQKENI. The V segment lost 1 base and the J segment 0 bases; nucleotides outside the gene matches: 3. The CDR3 loop spans 16 amino acids.

This clone was seen only a few times. The V gene is TRBV19, the J gene TRBJ1-2; 7 bases align to TRBD1. Germline CDR1 and CDR2: LNHDA and SQIVND (reference sequence). The CDR3 has 15 residues. With V trimmed by 5 bases and J by 2 bases, 8 bases remained unmatched. CDR3 loop: CASSAQQGRNYGYTF. The CDR3 DNA is TGTGCCAGTAGTGCCCAACAGGGGCGGAACTATGGCTACACCTTC. Based on the CDR3 plus reference TRBV19 and TRBJ1-2, the full variable domain is DGGITQSPKYLFRKEGQNVTLSCEQNLNHDAMYWYRQDPGQGLRLIYYSQIVNDFQKGDIAEGYSVSREKKESFPLTVTSAQKNPTAFYLCASSAQQGRNYGYTFGSGTRLTVV.

The rearrangement joins TRBV6-5 to TRBJ2-7; TRBD1 agrees at 8 bases. The V gene's germline CDR1 is MNHEY and CDR2 SVGAGI. This CDR3 region has 15 residues. V was clipped by 6 bases and J by 1 base; unmatched bases: 8. CDR3 amino acids: CASRRGQGRSYEQYF. The CDR3 DNA is TGTGCCAGCAGGAGAGGACAGGGAAGGTCCTACGAGCAGTACTTC.

The chain links TRBV27 to TRBJ2-3, with TRBD2 matching over 11 bases. The CDR3 length is 15 residues. In germline, CDR1 is MNHEY, CDR2 SMNVEV (reference sequence). After removal of 2 bases from V and 5 bases from J, the junction contained 3 bases not matched to a gene. The CDR3 DNA is TGTGCCAGCAGTTTAACTAGCGGGAGTGTAGATACGCAGTATTTT. It codes for CASSLTSGSVDTQYF.

The rearrangement links TRBV6-5 to TRBJ2-7; 7 bases line up with TRBD2. This CDR3 contains 14 residues. The germline V gene has CDR1 MNHEY and CDR2 SVGAGI. The trim removed 2 bases at V and 4 bases at J, leaving 5 bases unmatched. CDR3 region: CASSYRGGSYEQYF. The CDR3 DNA sequence: TGTGCCAGCAGTTACCGGGGCGGGAGTTACGAGCAGTACTTC.

The chain couples TRBV10-3 to TRBJ2-3; TRBD2 agrees at 7 bases. The CDR3 loop spans 14 amino acids. Germline CDR1 reads ENHRY; CDR2 reads SYGVKD. After removal of 4 bases from V and 6 bases from J, the junction contained 7 bases not matched to a gene. As DNA, the CDR3 is TGTGCCATCAGTGGACGACTAGCTCTTGATACGCAGTATTTT. This sequence encodes CAISGRLALDTQYF.

This clone was observed a handful of times. The chain has TRBV21-1 and TRBJ1-5; no check of the table's D call, TRBD1, against the DNA was made. TRBV21-1 is a pseudogene segment. CDR3 length: 16 residues. The CDR3 DNA is TGTGCCAGCAGCCGGGACAGGAAGATGAGCAATCAGCCCCAGCATTTT. Translation: CASSRDRKMSNQPQHF.

This clone turned up a few times. The chain links TRBV4-1 to TRBJ1-2; D gene ambiguous. Germline values: CDR1 MGHRA, CDR2 YSYEKL. The CDR3 runs to 15 residues. V was trimmed by 0 bases and J by 4 bases, leaving 12 bases between them. CDR3 amino acids: CASSQDWGGFYGYTF. Here the CDR3 DNA reads TGCGCCAGCAGCCAAGATTGGGGAGGATTCTATGGCTACACCTTC.

This chain links TRBV2 with TRBJ1-5; D is possibly TRBD1 (6 bases). V gave up 7 bases and J gave up 3 bases, with 13 bases separating them. This CDR3 region has 14 residues. The germline gives CDR1 SNHLY, CDR2 FYNNEI. CDR3 bases: TGTGCCAGCATGATGGACAGAATCAATCAGCCCCAGCATTTT. Translating it yields CASMMDRINQPQHF.

The chain combines TRBV9 with TRBJ1-6, with D tentatively TRBD1 (5 bases). The V gene's germline CDR1 is SGDLS and CDR2 YYNGEE. CDR3 length: 17 residues. Trimming cost V 2 bases and J 7 bases, with 19 bases left between them. CDR3 coding DNA: TGTGCCAGCAGCGTTGGACAAGGGGCTGCCTTAAATTCACCCCTCCACTTT. Amino acid sequence: CASSVGQGAALNSPLHF.

This clone was seen more than once but under ten times. The chain combines TRBV18 with TRBJ1-1, with D perhaps TRBD1 (5 bases). V dropped 2 bases and J dropped 5 bases, with 18 bases sitting between them. Looked up from germline, CDR1 is KGHSH and CDR2 is LQKENI. CDR3 size: 16 residues. The chain's CDR3 is CASSPGGGRTGTEAFF. The CDR3 region has the DNA TGTGCCAGCTCACCAGGGGGGGGGAGGACTGGGACTGAAGCTTTCTTT.